A single sample gave rise to the 22 T cell receptor beta chains below, sequenced in a study of early T cells in non-severe SARS-CoV-2 infection. TCRdb reanalysed the 5' RACE reads using MiXCR and keeps one entry per CDR3 protein. The profile shows around 27,000 distinct CDR3 sequences, under 7.5% of them singletons. The sequenced sample was whole blood. The source is an adult who was a healthcare worker with PCR-confirmed SARS-CoV-2 infection or an uninfected control (not recorded which).

This clonotype was seen ten or more times. V usage is TRBV7-9 and J usage is TRBJ2-4, with TRBD1 as a possible D gene (6 bases). This CDR3 contains 13 residues. Germline V gene data show CDR1 as SEHNR and CDR2 as FQNEAQ (reference sequence). V gave up 6 bases and J gave up 9 bases, with 15 bases separating them. The CDR3 DNA follows: TGTGCCAGCAGGGCGAGGGGGTTCGGCATTCAGTACTTC. Encoded protein: CASRARGFGIQYF.

There are many counts of this clonotype. The rearrangement links TRBV20-1 to TRBJ2-7, with 7 bases aligning to TRBD1. V was clipped by 3 bases and J by 0 bases; unmatched bases: 8. CDR3 length equals 15 residues. CDR1 is DFQATT, CDR2 SNEGSKA, per germline (reference sequence). The CDR3: CSARTGTEFSYEQYF. The CDR3 DNA follows: TGCAGTGCTAGGACCGGGACAGAGTTCTCCTACGAGCAGTACTTC.

This clonotype was counted ten times or more. V and J are TRBV3-1 and TRBJ2-1, with unresolved D. Germline V gene lookup returns CDR1 LGHDT and CDR2 YNNKEL (reference sequence). V shed 5 bases and J shed 3 bases, with 14 bases lying between them. The CDR3 spans 15 residues. The CDR3 coding sequence is TGTGCCAGCAGCTACGCTAGTTTTCGCTACAATGAGCAGTTCTTC. Translating gives CASSYASFRYNEQFF.

V is TRBV11-2 and J is TRBJ2-3, with 13 bases aligning to TRBD2. V shed 8 bases and J 0 bases; nucleotides not matched to a gene: 2. The CDR3 spans 15 residues. Germline loops: CDR1 SGHAT, CDR2 FQNNGV. The CDR3 bases are TGTGCCAGCCCGGGACTAGCGGGAAGCACAGATACGCAGTATTTT. Protein sequence: CASPGLAGSTDTQYF. The entire variable domain, with the rest obtained from reference TRBV11-2 and TRBJ2-3, is as follows: EAGVAQSPRYKIIEKRQSVAFWCNPISGHATLYWYQQILGQGPKLLIQFQNNGVVDDSQLPKDRFSAERLKGVDSTLKIQPAKLEDSAVYLCASPGLAGSTDTQYFGPGTRLTVL.

This clonotype was observed many times. The chain uses TRBV6-5 and TRBJ2-3; D uncertain. The CDR3 has 14 amino acids. Germline V lookup: CDR1 MNHEY, CDR2 SVGAGI. V shed 6 bases and J shed 2 bases, with 12 bases lying between them. The chain's CDR3 is CASRKGLNTDTQYF. Written as DNA, the CDR3 is TGTGCCAGCAGGAAAGGGTTGAACACAGATACGCAGTATTTT.

This chain joins TRBV19 and TRBJ2-7; D unresolved. The CDR3 totals 14 residues. Deletions cut 4 bases from V and 5 bases from J, with 15 bases between. Per the germline V gene, CDR1 is LNHDA and CDR2 is SQIVND (reference sequence). Written as DNA, the CDR3 is TGTGCCAGTAGTAGCGGATCTACTATGCACGAGCAGTACTTC. Translating it yields CASSSGSTMHEQYF.

A word on this clonotype: A clone one base away is much larger, so this may be a read error. The CDR3 end shows no conserved phenylalanine or tryptophan, and so a read error is likely. This chain links TRBV7-6 with TRBJ2-3; 7 positions match TRBD1. Trimming removed 6 bases from V and 1 base from J; junction bases left unmatched: 7. Germline V gives CDR1 SGHVS, CDR2 FNYEAQ. This CDR3 spans 15 amino acids. The CDR3 nucleotides are TGTGCCAGCAGTAAGGGGGCGTTGGGCACAGATACGCAGTATTCT. Amino acids: CASSKGALGTDTQYS.

This clonotype was found a few times. The chain recombines TRBV6-2 or TRBV6-3 with TRBJ1-4, with D perhaps matching TRBD1 (6 bases). Germline V CDR1 and CDR2: MNHEY, SVGEGT. The V end lost 0 bases, the J end lost 2 bases, and 16 bases lay between the germline ends. This CDR3 has 18 residues. In nucleotides, the CDR3 is TGTGCCAGCAGTTACTCGAGCCAGGGGATGGCGACTAATGAAAAACTGTTTTTT. Translation: CASSYSSQGMATNEKLFF.

This clonotype was seen a few times. The chain has TRBV3-1 and TRBJ2-7; D is ambiguous. The CDR3 spans 12 residues. CDR1 and CDR2 from the germline V gene are LGHDT and YNNKEL (reference sequence). The germline V and J ends were trimmed by 0 bases and 4 bases, with 4 bases remaining between them. CDR3 loop: CASSQEGYEQYF. DNA of the CDR3: TGTGCCAGCAGCCAAGAAGGTTACGAGCAGTACTTC.

This clonotype showed up many times. The J gene is TRBJ2-7, the V gene TRBV3-1; TRBD1 aligns across 9 bases. In germline, CDR1 is LGHDT, CDR2 YNNKEL (reference sequence). The CDR3 length is 14 residues. With 7 bases clipped from V and 3 bases from J, the junction kept 7 bases outside the gene matches. The CDR3 bases are TGTGCCAGCACTTCGACAGGGGGAAACTACGAGCAGTACTTC. It yields the protein CASTSTGGNYEQYF.

In this sample, this clonotype turned up many times. The CDR3 here is CASSLRQDTKQYF. CDR3 DNA: TGTGCCAGCAGCTTACGGCAGGATACTAAGCAGTATTTT. This sequence joins TRBV7-8 and TRBJ2-3; D ambiguous. Germline V lookup: CDR1 SGHVS, CDR2 FQNEAQ. Trimming cost V 2 bases and J 11 bases, with 14 bases left between them. This CDR3 is built from 13 residues.

This clonotype has ten or more counts. V usage is TRBV21-1 and J usage is TRBJ2-2; the D call in the table, TRBD1, was not verified against the DNA. TRBV21-1 is designated a pseudogene. The CDR3 sequence is 15 residues long. The CDR3 is CASSTRDRGTGELFF. Here the CDR3 DNA reads TGTGCCAGCAGCACCCGGGACAGGGGGACCGGGGAGCTGTTTTTT.

This clonotype showed up just a few times. V and J are TRBV21-1 and TRBJ1-2; TRBD1, the table's D call, lacks a check against the DNA. TRBV21-1 is flagged as a pseudogene. The CDR3 contains 15 residues. The CDR3 here is CASSKDRGAKNGYTF. For the CDR3, the DNA is TGTGCCAGCAGCAAAGACCGGGGCGCTAAAAATGGCTACACCTTC.

This clonotype was detected ten times or more. V and J are TRBV7-9 and TRBJ2-3, with D maybe TRBD1 (7 bases). This CDR3 has 14 amino acids. The V gene's germline CDR1 is SEHNR and CDR2 FQNEAQ (reference sequence). The ends were cut back, 4 bases at V and 3 bases at J, with 11 bases in the middle. This CDR3 reads CASSSTGRTDTQYF. CDR3 bases: TGTGCCAGCAGCTCGACAGGGAGGACAGATACGCAGTATTTT.

V usage is TRBV20-1 and J usage is TRBJ2-1; 7 nucleotides line up with TRBD2. The CDR3 consists of 12 residues. With V trimmed by 3 bases and J by 6 bases, 2 bases remained unmatched. Per the germline V gene, CDR1 is DFQATT and CDR2 is SNEGSKA (reference sequence). CDR3 region: CSASASGNEQFF. In DNA, the CDR3 is TGCAGTGCTAGCGCTAGCGGCAATGAGCAGTTCTTC.

This clonotype has at least ten counts. The chain uses TRBV7-3 and TRBJ2-5, with unresolved D. Germline V lookup: CDR1 SGHTA, CDR2 FQGTGA. With 5 bases removed from V and 1 base from J, the gap between germline ends came to 8 bases. This CDR3 comprises 13 residues. The CDR3 DNA reads TGTGCCAGCAGCAAGGGTACCCAAGAGACCCAGTACTTC. It specifies CASSKGTQETQYF.

This clonotype came up a few times. The chain recombines TRBV5-4 with TRBJ2-1; 9 nucleotides align to TRBD1. Germline CDR1 SGHNT, CDR2 YYREEE (reference sequence). This CDR3 has 15 amino acids. J lost 1 base, V lost 4 bases, and 3 bases had no gene match. The CDR3 sequence: CASSPGTGSYNEQFF. The CDR3, as DNA: TGTGCCAGCAGCCCCGGGACAGGGTCCTACAATGAGCAGTTCTTC.

This clonotype came up many times. The chain carries TRBV5-8 and TRBJ1-2; weak D call: TRBD1 (5 bases). The germline CDR1 and CDR2 sequences are SGHTS and YDEGEE. Trimming removed 0 bases from V and 4 bases from J, with 22 bases in between. CDR3 length equals 18 residues. The CDR3 loop reads CASSLALGTALRSYGYTF. The CDR3 DNA follows: TGTGCCAGCAGCTTGGCTTTAGGGACTGCGCTCCGGAGCTATGGCTACACCTTC. The full variable domain, with the rest looked up from reference TRBV5-8 and TRBJ1-2, is EAGVTQSPTHLIKTRGQQATLRCSPISGHTSVYWYQQALGLGLQFLLWYDEGEERNRGNFPPRFSGRQFPNYSSELNVNALELEDSALYLCASSLALGTALRSYGYTFGSGTRLTVV.

In this sample, this clonotype turned up many times. This rearrangement joins TRBV7-2 to TRBJ1-1; no reliable D call. Germline assignment: CDR1 SGHTA and CDR2 FQGNSA. The CDR3 is 12 amino acids. The germline V and J ends were trimmed by 5 bases and 8 bases, with 12 bases remaining between them. CDR3 sequence: CASSPRRAEAFF. CDR3 nucleotide sequence: TGTGCCAGCAGCCCAAGGAGGGCGGAAGCTTTCTTT.

This clonotype was detected only a few times. The chain couples TRBV7-2 to TRBJ2-7; TRBD2 might be the D (6 bases). Trimming pared 5 bases from V and 2 bases from J, leaving 16 bases between. The CDR3 has 15 residues. Looked up from germline, CDR1 is SGHTA and CDR2 is FQGNSA. This CDR3 reads CASSTDGTGTYEQYF. CDR3 DNA sequence: TGTGCCAGCAGCACGGATGGGACTGGAACCTACGAGCAGTACTTC.

This clonotype was found many times. The chain links TRBV5-4 to TRBJ2-5, with 7 nucleotides matching TRBD2. The CDR3 extends over 14 amino acids. J gave up 2 bases and V 5 bases, and 6 bases lay outside the gene matches. Germline values: CDR1 SGHNT, CDR2 YYREEE (reference sequence). The CDR3 is CASRVGTNQETQYF. The CDR3 bases are TGTGCCAGCAGGGTTGGGACTAATCAAGAGACCCAGTACTTC.

The gene calls are TRBV20-1 and TRBJ2-1, with D possibly matching TRBD2 (7 bases). Trimming took 5 bases from V and 5 from J, leaving 16 bases between them. The CDR3 sequence is 14 residues long. The germline V gene has CDR1 DFQATT and CDR2 SNEGSKA (reference sequence). The CDR3 DNA is TGCAGTGCTTGGAGGGGGGGCCGGGACAATGAGCAGTTCTTC. Protein: CSAWRGGRDNEQFF.